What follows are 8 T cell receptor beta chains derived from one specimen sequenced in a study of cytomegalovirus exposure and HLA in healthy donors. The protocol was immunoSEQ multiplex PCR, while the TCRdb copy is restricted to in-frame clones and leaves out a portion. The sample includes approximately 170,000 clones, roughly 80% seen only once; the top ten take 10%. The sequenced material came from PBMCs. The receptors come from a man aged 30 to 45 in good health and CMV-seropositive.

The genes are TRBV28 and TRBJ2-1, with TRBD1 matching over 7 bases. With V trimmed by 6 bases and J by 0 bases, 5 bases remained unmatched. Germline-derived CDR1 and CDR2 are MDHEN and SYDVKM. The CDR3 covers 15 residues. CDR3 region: CASSPRTGSYNEQFF. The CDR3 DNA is TGTGCCAGCAGCCCCCGGACAGGCTCCTACAATGAGCAGTTCTTC.

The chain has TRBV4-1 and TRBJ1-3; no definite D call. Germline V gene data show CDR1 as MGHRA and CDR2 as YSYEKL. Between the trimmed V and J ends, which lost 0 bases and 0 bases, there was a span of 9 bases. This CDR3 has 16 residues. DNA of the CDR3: TGCGCCAGCAGCCAAGATCCGGGGAGCTCTGGAAACACCATATATTTT. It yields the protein CASSQDPGSSGNTIYF.

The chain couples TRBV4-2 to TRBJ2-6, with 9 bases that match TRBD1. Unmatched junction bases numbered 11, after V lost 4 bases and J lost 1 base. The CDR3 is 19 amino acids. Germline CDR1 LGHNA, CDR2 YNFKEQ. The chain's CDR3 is CASSLAPTGGASGANVLTF. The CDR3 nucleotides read TGTGCCAGCAGCCTAGCCCCCACAGGGGGCGCTTCTGGGGCCAACGTCCTGACTTTC.

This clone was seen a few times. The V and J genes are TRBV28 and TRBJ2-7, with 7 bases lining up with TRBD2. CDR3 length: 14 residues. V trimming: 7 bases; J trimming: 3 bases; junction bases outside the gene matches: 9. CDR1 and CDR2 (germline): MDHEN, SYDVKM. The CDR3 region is CASTAGDRFYEQYF. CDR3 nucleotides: TGTGCCAGCACCGCGGGGGATCGATTCTACGAGCAGTACTTC.

CDR3 residues: CASSPRQASNTEAFF. DNA of the CDR3: TGTGCCAGCAGTCCGCGACAGGCCTCGAACACTGAAGCTTTCTTT. This chain connects TRBV6-5 to TRBJ1-1; possibly TRBD1 for D (6 bases). The germline V gene has CDR1 MNHEY and CDR2 SVGAGI. This CDR3 comprises 15 residues. The germline V and J ends were trimmed by 5 bases and 1 base, with 14 bases remaining between them.

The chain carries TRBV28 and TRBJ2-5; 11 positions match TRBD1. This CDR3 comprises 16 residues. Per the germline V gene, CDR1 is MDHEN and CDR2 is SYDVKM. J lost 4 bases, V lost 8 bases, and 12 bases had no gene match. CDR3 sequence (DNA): TGTGCCAGCCTCCGGGGGGACAGGGGGATCCCAGAGACCCAGTACTTC. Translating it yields CASLRGDRGIPETQYF. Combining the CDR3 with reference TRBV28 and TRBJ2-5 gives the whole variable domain DVKVTQSSRYLVKRTGEKVFLECVQDMDHENMFWYRQDPGLGLRLIYFSYDVKMKEKGDIPEGYSVSREKKERFSLILESASTNQTSMYLCASLRGDRGIPETQYFGPGTRLLVL.

CDR3 coding DNA: TGTGCCAGCAGCCAAGACGATCGCGGAGATTACAATGAGCAGTTCTTC. Protein product: CASSQDDRGDYNEQFF. V gene TRBV4-2 combines with J gene TRBJ2-1, with D uncertain. Germline CDR1 LGHNA, CDR2 YNFKEQ. The CDR3 loop spans 16 amino acids. The V end was cut by 0 bases, the J end by 4 bases, with 13 bases between.

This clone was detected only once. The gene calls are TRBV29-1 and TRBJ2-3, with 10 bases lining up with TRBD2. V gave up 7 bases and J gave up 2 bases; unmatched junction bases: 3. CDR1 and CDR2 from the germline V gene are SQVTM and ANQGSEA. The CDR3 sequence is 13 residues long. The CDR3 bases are TGCAGCGGTGGACTAGCGGACACAGATACGCAGTATTTT. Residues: CSGGLADTDTQYF.